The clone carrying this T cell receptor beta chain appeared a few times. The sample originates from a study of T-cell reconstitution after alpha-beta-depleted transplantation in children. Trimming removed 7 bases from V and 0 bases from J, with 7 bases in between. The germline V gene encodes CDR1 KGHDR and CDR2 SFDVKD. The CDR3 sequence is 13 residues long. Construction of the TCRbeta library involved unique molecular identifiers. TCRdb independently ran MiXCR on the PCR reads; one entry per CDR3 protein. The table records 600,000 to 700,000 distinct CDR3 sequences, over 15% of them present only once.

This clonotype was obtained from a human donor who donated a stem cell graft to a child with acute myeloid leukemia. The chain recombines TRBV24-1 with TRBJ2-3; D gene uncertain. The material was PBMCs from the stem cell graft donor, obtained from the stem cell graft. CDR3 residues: CATSHYSTDTQYF. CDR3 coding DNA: TGTGCCACCAGCCACTATAGCACAGATACGCAGTATTTT.